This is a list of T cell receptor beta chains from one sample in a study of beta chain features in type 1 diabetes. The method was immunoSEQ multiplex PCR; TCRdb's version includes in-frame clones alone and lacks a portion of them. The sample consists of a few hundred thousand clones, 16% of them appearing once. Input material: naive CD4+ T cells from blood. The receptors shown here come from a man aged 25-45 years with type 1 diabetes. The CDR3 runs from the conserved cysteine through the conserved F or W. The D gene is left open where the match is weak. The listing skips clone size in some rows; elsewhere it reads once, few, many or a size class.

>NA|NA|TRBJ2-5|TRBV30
CARSSAGETQYF
TGTGCCCGGAGTTCGGCGGGAGAGACCCAGTACTTC
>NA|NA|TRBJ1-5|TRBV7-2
CASSLVGGYSDQPQHF
TGTGCCAGCAGCTTAGTGGGCGGATATAGCGATCAGCCCCAGCATTTT
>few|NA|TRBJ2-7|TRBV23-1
CASSHKAWRKSYEQYF
TGCGCCAGCAGTCACAAAGCCTGGCGGAAGTCTTACGAGCAGTACTTC
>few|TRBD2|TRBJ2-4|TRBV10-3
CAISEGRAQNIQYF
TGTGCCATCAGTGAGGGGAGGGCCCAAAACATTCAGTACTTC
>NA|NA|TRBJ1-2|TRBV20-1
CSGRPDLGYTF
TGCAGTGGACGACCTGACCTTGGCTACACCTTC
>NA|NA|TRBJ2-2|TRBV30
CAWSVRGRTLNGELFF
TGTGCCTGGAGTGTACGAGGACGAACACTCAACGGGGAGCTGTTTTTT
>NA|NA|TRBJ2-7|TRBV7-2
CASSLTRSSYEQYF
TGTGCCAGCAGCTTAACGAGGAGCTCCTACGAGCAGTACTTC
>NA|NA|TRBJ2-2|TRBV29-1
CSGRGRAGTNTGELFF
TGCAGCGGCAGGGGGCGAGCGGGGACGAACACCGGGGAGCTGTTTTTT
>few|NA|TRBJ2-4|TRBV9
CASSVWSGENIQYF
TGTGCCAGCAGCGTCTGGAGCGGAGAAAACATTCAGTACTTC
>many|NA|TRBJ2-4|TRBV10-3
CAISAEENIQYF
TGTGCCATCAGTGCGGAGGAAAACATTCAGTACTTC
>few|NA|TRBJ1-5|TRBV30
CAWSVAWGADQPQHF
TGTGCCTGGAGTGTAGCGTGGGGGGCCGATCAGCCCCAGCATTTT
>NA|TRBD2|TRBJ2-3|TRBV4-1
CASSQETSGSFSDTQYF
TGCGCCAGCAGCCAAGAGACTAGCGGGAGTTTCTCAGATACGCAGTATTTT
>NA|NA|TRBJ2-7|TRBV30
CAWSRGPYEQYF
TGTGCCTGGAGCCGGGGACCCTACGAGCAGTACTTC
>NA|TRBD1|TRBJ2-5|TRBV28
CASSLTGTVQETQYF
TGTGCCAGCAGTTTAACCGGGACAGTCCAAGAGACCCAGTACTTC
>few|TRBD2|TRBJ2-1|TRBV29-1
CSPRTSGNEQFF
TGCAGCCCCAGGACTAGCGGCAATGAGCAGTTCTTC
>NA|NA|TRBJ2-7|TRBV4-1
CASSQDDTYSYEQYF
TGCGCCAGCAGCCAAGATGACACCTACTCCTACGAGCAGTACTTC
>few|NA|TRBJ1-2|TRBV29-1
CSVESTNYGYTF
TGCAGCGTTGAGTCCACGAACTATGGCTACACCTTC
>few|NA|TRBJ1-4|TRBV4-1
CASSTRDVEEKLFF
TGCGCCAGCAGCACCCGGGACGTCGAAGAAAAACTGTTTTTT
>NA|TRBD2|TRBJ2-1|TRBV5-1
CASSFRSGGDEQFF
TGCGCCAGCAGCTTTAGGAGCGGGGGCGATGAGCAGTTCTTC
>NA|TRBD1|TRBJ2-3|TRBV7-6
CASSLGGLPDRLTDTQYF
TGTGCCAGCAGCTTAGGGGGTTTACCGGACAGGCTCACAGATACGCAGTATTTT
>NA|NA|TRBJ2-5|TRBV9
CASSASTGTLGETQYF
TGTGCCAGCAGCGCTTCTACCGGGACATTGGGCGAGACCCAGTACTTC
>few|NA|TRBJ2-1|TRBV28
CASSLSGNEQFF
TGTGCCAGCAGTTTATCCGGAAATGAGCAGTTCTTC
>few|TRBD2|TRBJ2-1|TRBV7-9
CASSSGTSGGNEQFF
TGTGCCAGCAGCTCCGGGACTAGCGGGGGCAATGAGCAGTTCTTC
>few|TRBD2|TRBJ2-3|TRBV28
CASRSSGRDTQYF
TGTGCCAGCAGATCTAGCGGGAGAGATACGCAGTATTTT
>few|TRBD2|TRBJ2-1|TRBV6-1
CASRVLAGGNNEQFF
TGTGCCAGCAGGGTCCTAGCGGGAGGTAACAATGAGCAGTTCTTC
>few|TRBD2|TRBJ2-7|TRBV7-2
CASSISLAGAYEQYF
TGTGCCAGCAGCATCAGCTTAGCGGGAGCATACGAGCAGTACTTC
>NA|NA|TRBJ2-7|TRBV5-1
CASSTSPTASSYEQYF
TGCGCCAGCAGCACCTCCCCGACAGCCAGCTCCTACGAGCAGTACTTC
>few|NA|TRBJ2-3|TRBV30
CAWSSPDTQYF
TGTGCCTGGAGTAGCCCAGATACGCAGTATTTT
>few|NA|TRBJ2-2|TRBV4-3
CASSPRQVSGELFF
TGCGCCAGCAGCCCCAGACAGGTGTCCGGGGAGCTGTTTTTT
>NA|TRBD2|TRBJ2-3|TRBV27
CASNPLAVYSTDTQYF
TGTGCCAGCAACCCACTAGCGGTTTATAGCACAGATACGCAGTATTTT
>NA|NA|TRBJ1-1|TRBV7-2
CASSLSVNTEAFF
TGTGCCAGCAGCTTATCCGTGAACACTGAAGCTTTCTTT
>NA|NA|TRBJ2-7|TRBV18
CASSLLAFHEQYF
TGTGCCAGCTCACTTTTGGCCTTCCACGAGCAGTACTTC
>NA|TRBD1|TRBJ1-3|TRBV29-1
CSAGDSRSGNTIYF
TGCAGCGCTGGGGACAGCCGCTCTGGAAACACCATATATTTT
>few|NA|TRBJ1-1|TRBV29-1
CSVAPMAENTEAFF
TGCAGCGTCGCCCCCATGGCCGAGAACACTGAAGCTTTCTTT
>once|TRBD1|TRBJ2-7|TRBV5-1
CASSPPEGQGTYEQYF
TGCGCCAGCAGCCCCCCGGAGGGACAGGGCACCTACGAGCAGTACTTC
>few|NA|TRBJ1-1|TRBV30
CAWSVPTGSAFF
TGTGCCTGGAGTGTACCCACAGGGTCGGCTTTCTTT
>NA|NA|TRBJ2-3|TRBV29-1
CSVEEGPNQQYF
TGCAGCGTTGAAGAAGGGCCCAATCAGCAGTATTTT